A single TCR beta chain is shown here with its context. This sample is drawn from a study of shared clonotypes between healthy human individuals. The CDR3 is 15 amino acids. CDR1 is SGDLS and CDR2 is YYNGEE in the germline V gene. The trim removed 4 bases at V and 4 bases at J, leaving 6 bases unmatched. Terminally differentiated effector memory CD45RA+ cells were excluded by CCR7 positive selection of CD45RO-negative cells. Profiled with immunoSEQ multiplex PCR; TCRdb holds only in-frame clones, not every one. The sample carries about 2,200,000 clones, under 95% recorded once. Material: naive CD8+ T cells from PBMCs. The sequence was collected from a man between 18 and 29 years old in good health. Some clones in this sample may be carry-over from other donors' samples. The chain couples TRBV9 to TRBJ2-1; 9 positions agree with TRBD1. This CDR3 reads CASSPWTGAYNEQFF. The CDR3 bases are TGTGCCAGCAGCCCCTGGACAGGGGCTTACAATGAGCAGTTCTTC.